This TCR beta chain was sequenced during a study of blood T cell repertoires in COVID-19. CDR3 length: 14 amino acids. Trimming at V came to 6 bases and at J to 5 bases, leaving 7 bases not matched to a gene. Germline values: CDR1 LNHDA, CDR2 SQIVND (reference sequence). Assay: immunoSEQ multiplex PCR; the TCRdb copy retains only in-frame clones and omits some. Of roughly 190,000 clones in the sample, around four fifths were seen once. The origin of this receptor is a human donor in a cohort sampled during active COVID-19. The sequenced material came from peripheral blood. V gene TRBV19 combines with J gene TRBJ1-2; TRBD1 agrees at 9 bases. The CDR3 protein is CASRSGTGLYGYTF. In DNA, the CDR3 is TGTGCCAGTAGATCCGGGACAGGGCTATATGGCTACACCTTC.